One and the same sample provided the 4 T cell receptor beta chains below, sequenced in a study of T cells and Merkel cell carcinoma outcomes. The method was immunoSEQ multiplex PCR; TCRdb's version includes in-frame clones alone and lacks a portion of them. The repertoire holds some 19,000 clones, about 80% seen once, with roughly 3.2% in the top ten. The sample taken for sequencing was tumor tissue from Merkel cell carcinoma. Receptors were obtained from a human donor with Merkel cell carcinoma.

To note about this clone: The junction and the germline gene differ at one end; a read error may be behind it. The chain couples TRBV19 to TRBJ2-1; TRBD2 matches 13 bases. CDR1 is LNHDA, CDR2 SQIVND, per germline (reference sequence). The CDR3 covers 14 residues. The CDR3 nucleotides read TGTGCCAGCCGGACTAGCGGGAGCTACGATGAGCAGTTCTTC. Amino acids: CASRTSGSYDEQFF.

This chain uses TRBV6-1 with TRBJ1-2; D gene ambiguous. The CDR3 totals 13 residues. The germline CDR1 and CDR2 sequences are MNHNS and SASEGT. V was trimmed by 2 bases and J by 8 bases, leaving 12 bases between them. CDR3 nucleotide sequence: TGTGCCAGCAGTGAACTGGGAACCTCGGGCTACACCTTC. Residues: CASSELGTSGYTF.

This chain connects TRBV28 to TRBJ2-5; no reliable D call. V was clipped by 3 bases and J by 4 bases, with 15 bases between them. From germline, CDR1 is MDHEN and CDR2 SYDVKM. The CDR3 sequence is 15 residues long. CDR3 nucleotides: TGTGCCAGCAGTTTTCCCTGGAAGTGGCCAGAGACCCAGTACTTC. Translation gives CASSFPWKWPETQYF.

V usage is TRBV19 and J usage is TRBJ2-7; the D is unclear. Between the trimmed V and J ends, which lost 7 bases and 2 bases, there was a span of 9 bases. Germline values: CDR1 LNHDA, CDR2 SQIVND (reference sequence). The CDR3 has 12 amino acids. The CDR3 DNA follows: TGTGCCAGTATCCGACGGACCTACGAGCAGTACTTC. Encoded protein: CASIRRTYEQYF. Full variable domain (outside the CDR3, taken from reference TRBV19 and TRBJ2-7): DGGITQSPKYLFRKEGQNVTLSCEQNLNHDAMYWYRQDPGQGLRLIYYSQIVNDFQKGDIAEGYSVSREKKESFPLTVTSAQKNPTAFYLCASIRRTYEQYFGPGTRLTVT.